This T cell receptor (beta chain) was recorded in a study of cytomegalovirus exposure and HLA in healthy donors. Study-wide results and caveats: The listing of roughly 160 TCR beta chains classed them as cytomegalovirus-associated. No immune exposure information besides CMV serostatus was available.

Remarks on this clone: Its antigen is as yet unknown.

CDR3 length: 14 residues. Germline CDR1 is SQVTM and CDR2 is ANQGSEA. V was clipped by 6 bases and J by 0 bases; unmatched bases: 3. PCR amplification relied on 60 Vbeta primers (plus 13 Jbeta primers). Produced via immunoSEQ multiplex PCR; TCRdb's table is partial and in-frame only. The sample lists 150,000 to 180,000 clones, roughly 77% occurring once. This chain uses TRBV29-1 with TRBJ2-1; 9 bases agree with TRBD1. The specimen sequenced was PBMCs. The sequence derives from a man younger than 45 in good health and CMV-seropositive. CDR3: CSVMDRGSYNEQFF. DNA of the CDR3: TGCAGCGTGATGGACAGGGGCTCCTACAATGAGCAGTTCTTC.